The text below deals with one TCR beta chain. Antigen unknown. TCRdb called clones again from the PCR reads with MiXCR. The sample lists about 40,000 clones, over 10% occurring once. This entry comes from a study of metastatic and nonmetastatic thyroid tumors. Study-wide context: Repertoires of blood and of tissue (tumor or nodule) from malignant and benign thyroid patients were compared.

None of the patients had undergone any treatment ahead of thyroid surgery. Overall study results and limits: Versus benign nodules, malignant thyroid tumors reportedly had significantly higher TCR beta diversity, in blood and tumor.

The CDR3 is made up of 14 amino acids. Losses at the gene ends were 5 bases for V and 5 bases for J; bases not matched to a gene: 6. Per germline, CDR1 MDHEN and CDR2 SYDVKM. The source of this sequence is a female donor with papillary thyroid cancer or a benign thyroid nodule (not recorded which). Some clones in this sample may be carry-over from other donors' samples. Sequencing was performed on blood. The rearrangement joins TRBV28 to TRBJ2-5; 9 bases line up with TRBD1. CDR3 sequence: CASSEYRGPETQYF. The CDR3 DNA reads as TGTGCCAGCAGTGAGTACAGGGGGCCGGAGACCCAGTACTTC.